This passage covers 27 T cell receptor beta chains from one sample sequenced in a study of blood T cells in healthy people across ages. The second PCR ran about 6 to 12 cycles with a sample-barcoded 5' primer and J-beta primers. Each CDR3 protein is one row after TCRdb ran MiXCR on the 5' RACE reads. The table shows fewer than 750,000 distinct CDR3 sequences, with 40% to 55% occurring only once. Sequencing was carried out using blood. The origin of the receptors is an elderly man in good health.

The V call is TRBV9, the J call TRBJ2-7; a possible D gene is TRBD2 (5 bases). In germline, CDR1 is SGDLS, CDR2 YYNGEE. Between the trimmed V and J ends, which lost 0 bases and 7 bases, there was a span of 14 bases. There are 14 residues in the CDR3. The CDR3 nucleotides are TGTGCCAGCAGCGTAGTTAGCAATCGGGGAGAGCAGTACTTC. It specifies CASSVVSNRGEQYF.

The rearrangement links TRBV20-1 to TRBJ2-7, with TRBD1 identical over 8 bases. CDR1 and CDR2 from the germline V gene are DFQATT and SNEGSKA (reference sequence). This CDR3 region has 14 residues. J lost 4 bases, V lost 5 bases, and 10 bases had no gene match. As DNA, the CDR3 is TGCAGTGCTCTCACAGGGGGTGACTATTACGAGCAGTACTTC. This translates into CSALTGGDYYEQYF.

The chain has TRBV9 and TRBJ2-1; maybe TRBD1 (6 bases). The CDR3 has 16 residues. Per germline, CDR1 SGDLS and CDR2 YYNGEE. V gave up 0 bases and J gave up 11 bases, with 21 bases separating them. In nucleotides, the CDR3 is TGTGCCAGCAGCGTAGCTGGGGGCTATTACAATGAGCAGCAGTTCTTC. This gives the protein CASSVAGGYYNEQQFF.

The sample holds a few counts of this clonotype. Here the CDR3 DNA reads TGCAGTGCTAGGGGTACTAGCGGGGAGAGGCTAGAGACCCAGTACTTC. It encodes CSARGTSGERLETQYF. The chain uses TRBV20-1 and TRBJ2-5; TRBD2 agrees at 10 bases. After removal of 3 bases from V and 4 bases from J, the junction contained 11 bases not matched to a gene. Germline loops: CDR1 DFQATT, CDR2 SNEGSKA (reference sequence). The CDR3 is made up of 16 amino acids.

This clonotype was observed a few times. The chain uses TRBV7-9 and TRBJ2-1; 9 bases line up with TRBD2. The ends lost 4 bases at V and 8 bases at J; junction bases unmatched: 15. This CDR3 spans 17 amino acids. The germline V gene has CDR1 SEHNR and CDR2 FQNEAQ (reference sequence). This CDR3 is CASSSISGGSGRHEQFF. The CDR3, as DNA: TGTGCCAGCAGCTCCATATCCGGGGGTAGCGGGAGACATGAGCAGTTCTTC.

This clonotype was observed once. A much larger clonotype is one base distant, so this may be a read error. This chain joins TRBV7-9 and TRBJ2-1, with D tentatively TRBD1 or TRBD2 (6 bases each). This CDR3 is 16 amino acids long. The V gene's germline CDR1 is SEHNR and CDR2 FQNEAQ (reference sequence). CDR3: CASSLVGGSSYNKQFF. The CDR3 region has the DNA TGTGCCAGCAGCCTCGTAGGGGGGAGCTCCTACAATAAGCAGTTCTTC.

The table lists this clonotype with a few counts. This sequence joins TRBV7-8 and TRBJ2-2; 16 positions agree with TRBD2. The germline gives CDR1 SGHVS, CDR2 FQNEAQ. Germline trimming cut 4 bases from V and 6 bases from J; bases unmatched to any gene: 14. The CDR3 runs to 20 residues. CDR3 sequence (DNA): TGTGCCAGCAGCTCTAGACTAGGGACTAGCGGGGGGGCCGGGTCCGGGGAGCTGTTTTTT. Translated, it gives CASSSRLGTSGGAGSGELFF.

The chain is built from TRBV21-1 and TRBJ1-2; no DNA check was done on the table's D call, TRBD1. TRBV21-1 is tagged as a pseudogene. This CDR3 spans 13 amino acids. The CDR3 bases are TGTGCCAGCAGAAACAGGACAGTTGCTGGCTACACCTTC. This sequence encodes CASRNRTVAGYTF.

This clonotype has just a few counts. The chain has TRBV18 and TRBJ1-2; 9 bases match TRBD1. Germline CDR1 reads KGHSH; CDR2 reads LQKENI. Trimming cost V 4 bases and J 3 bases; bases outside gene matches: 9. The CDR3 runs 16 residues. CDR3 protein: CASSQQGAGLDYGYTF. CDR3 bases: TGTGCCAGCTCACAACAGGGGGCAGGACTCGACTATGGCTACACCTTC.

The genes are TRBV4-3 and TRBJ2-3; 11 bases match TRBD2. V lost 4 bases, J lost 7 bases, and 10 bases stayed unmatched. The CDR3 runs to 16 residues. From germline, CDR1 is LGHNA and CDR2 YSLEER. CDR3 protein: CASSPRTSGSSNTQYF. Here the CDR3 DNA reads TGCGCCAGCAGCCCCAGGACTAGCGGGTCTTCAAATACGCAGTATTTT.

This chain uses TRBV4-1 with TRBJ2-7; 15 bases match TRBD2. The CDR3 runs 19 residues. The germline V gene encodes CDR1 MGHRA and CDR2 YSYEKL. The ends lost 3 bases at V and 0 bases at J; junction bases unmatched: 9. The CDR3 DNA reads as TGCGCCAGCAGCCACCCGGGACTAGCGGGAGGTGCGCTCTCCTACGAGCAGTACTTC. Translating it yields CASSHPGLAGGALSYEQYF.

The chain has TRBV29-1 and TRBJ2-3; maybe TRBD1 (6 bases). Germline V lookup: CDR1 SQVTM, CDR2 ANQGSEA. This CDR3 spans 15 amino acids. V lost 4 bases to trimming and J lost 1 base, with 15 bases between them. The CDR3 sequence is CSVALGGHGTDTQYF. The CDR3 bases are TGCAGCGTTGCCCTTGGGGGCCACGGCACAGATACGCAGTATTTT.

The chain employs TRBV20-1 and TRBJ2-5, with TRBD1 matching over 8 bases. With 3 bases clipped from V and 5 bases from J, the junction kept 5 bases outside the gene matches. The CDR3 length is 13 residues. Germline V gene lookup returns CDR1 DFQATT and CDR2 SNEGSKA (reference sequence). The CDR3 is CSARNGDRETQYF. The CDR3 region has the DNA TGCAGTGCTAGGAACGGGGACAGGGAGACCCAGTACTTC.

V gene TRBV3-1 combines with J gene TRBJ1-5; 8 bases are a match to TRBD1. The CDR3 covers 15 residues. Germline assignment: CDR1 LGHDT and CDR2 YNNKEL (reference sequence). V lost 3 bases, J lost 3 bases, and 4 bases stayed unmatched. CDR3 sequence (DNA): TGTGCCAGCAGCCACCGACAGGGGTCCAATCAGCCCCAGCATTTT. Its protein is CASSHRQGSNQPQHF.

This clonotype has a single count. V gene TRBV3-1 combines with J gene TRBJ2-4; 10 bases fit TRBD2. From germline, CDR1 is LGHDT and CDR2 YNNKEL (reference sequence). The CDR3 extends over 17 amino acids. Trimming cost V 1 base and J 8 bases; bases outside gene matches: 11. The CDR3 coding sequence is TGTGCCAGCAGCCAAGTTGGAAAAGCGGGGGGGCGATACATTCAGTACTTC. Its protein product is CASSQVGKAGGRYIQYF. Variable domain in full (rest from reference TRBV3-1 and TRBJ2-4): DTAVSQTPKYLVTQMGNDKSIKCEQNLGHDTMYWYKQDSKKFLKIMFSYNNKELIINETVPNRFSPKSPDKAHLNLHINSLELGDSAVYFCASSQVGKAGGRYIQYFGAGTRLSVL.

This clonotype was counted between two and nine times. The chain employs TRBV2 and TRBJ2-7; D is uncertain. Trimming took off 7 bases at V and 5 bases at J, with 9 bases between the two ends. Germline CDR1 and CDR2: SNHLY and FYNNEI. This CDR3 has 11 residues. The CDR3 here is CASTLSHEQYF. The CDR3 nucleotides are TGTGCCAGCACTTTGTCCCACGAGCAGTACTTC. The full variable domain, rest sourced from reference TRBV2 and TRBJ2-7, is EPEVTQTPSHQVTQMGQEVILRCVPISNHLYFYWYRQILGQKVEFLVSFYNNEISEKSEIFDDQFSVERPDGSNFTLKIRSTKLEDSAMYFCASTLSHEQYFGPGTRLTVT.

The V and J genes are TRBV2 and TRBJ2-7; D remains ambiguous. Germline-derived CDR1 and CDR2 are SNHLY and FYNNEI. Trimming took off 4 bases at V and 1 base at J, with 14 bases between the two ends. The CDR3 has 15 amino acids. The CDR3 sequence: CASSGFLITSYEQYF. The CDR3 DNA follows: TGTGCCAGCAGTGGCTTTCTCATTACTTCCTACGAGCAGTACTTC. Full variable domain (rest looked up from reference TRBV2 and TRBJ2-7): EPEVTQTPSHQVTQMGQEVILRCVPISNHLYFYWYRQILGQKVEFLVSFYNNEISEKSEIFDDQFSVERPDGSNFTLKIRSTKLEDSAMYFCASSGFLITSYEQYFGPGTRLTVT.

In this sample, this clonotype turned up many times. J is TRBJ2-1 and V is TRBV14, with D perhaps TRBD1 or TRBD2 (5 bases each). This CDR3 region has 15 residues. Germline loops: CDR1 SGHDN, CDR2 FVKESK. V was cut by 4 bases and J by 0 bases, with 10 bases left in between. CDR3 protein: CASSLGPTSYNEQFF. The CDR3 nucleotides are TGTGCCAGCAGCCTGGGACCGACCTCCTACAATGAGCAGTTCTTC.

This clonotype has a count of ten or more. A junction end diverges from the germline sequence, so it may reflect a read error. The rearrangement joins TRBV4-3 to TRBJ2-1, with D possibly being TRBD1 or TRBD2 (6 bases each). Germline values: CDR1 LGHNA, CDR2 YSLEER. The CDR3 is made up of 15 amino acids. CDR3 residues: CASSQEGGSYNEQFF. The CDR3, as DNA: TGCGCCAGCAGTCAAGAGGGGGGATCCTACAATGAGCAGTTCTTC.

The chain joins TRBV6-6 to TRBJ1-4; D is uncertain. Germline loops: CDR1 MNHNY, CDR2 SVGAGI (reference sequence). The CDR3 covers 12 residues. V gave up 0 bases and J gave up 8 bases, with 4 bases separating them. This CDR3 is CASSYSQEKLFF. The DNA for the CDR3 is TGTGCCAGCAGTTACTCTCAGGAAAAACTGTTTTTT.

V and J are TRBV6-2 or TRBV6-3 and TRBJ2-2; D unresolved. V gave up 5 bases and J gave up 4 bases, with 8 bases separating them. Germline CDR1 and CDR2: MNHEY and SVGEGT. CDR3 length: 13 amino acids. This CDR3 reads CASSDVSTGELFF. The CDR3 nucleotides are TGTGCCAGCAGTGACGTGAGCACCGGGGAGCTGTTTTTT.

The J gene is TRBJ2-7, the V gene TRBV7-2; unclear D gene. The CDR3 covers 14 residues. V was clipped by 3 bases and J by 0 bases, with 9 bases between them. From germline, CDR1 is SGHTA and CDR2 FQGNSA. This CDR3 is CASSFQSYSYEQYF. The DNA for the CDR3 is TGTGCCAGCAGCTTCCAGAGTTACTCCTACGAGCAGTACTTC.

This rearrangement joins TRBV7-3 to TRBJ2-7; D perhaps matches TRBD2 (6 bases). Germline lookup yields CDR1 SGHTA and CDR2 FQGTGA. Trimming took 4 bases from V and 2 from J, leaving 15 bases between them. CDR3 length equals 15 residues. DNA for the CDR3: TGTGCCAGCAGCTCGCAAGGGGCGGGGACCTACGAGCAGTACTTC. Translated, it gives CASSSQGAGTYEQYF.

The V and J genes are TRBV2 and TRBJ2-7; D might be TRBD1 or TRBD2, each matching 6 bases. Trimming pared 2 bases from V and 3 bases from J, leaving 14 bases between. From germline, CDR1 is SNHLY and CDR2 FYNNEI. This CDR3 has 15 amino acids. The CDR3: CASSENREAIYEQYF. The CDR3 DNA sequence: TGTGCCAGCAGTGAAAACAGGGAGGCCATCTACGAGCAGTACTTC. Variable domain in full (rest from reference TRBV2 and TRBJ2-7): EPEVTQTPSHQVTQMGQEVILRCVPISNHLYFYWYRQILGQKVEFLVSFYNNEISEKSEIFDDQFSVERPDGSNFTLKIRSTKLEDSAMYFCASSENREAIYEQYFGPGTRLTVT.

The chain has TRBV6-6 and TRBJ2-2, with 7 positions matching TRBD2. The V gene end was trimmed by 6 bases and the J gene end by 2 bases; junction bases not matched to a gene: 6. The CDR3 contains 15 residues. Germline values: CDR1 MNHNY, CDR2 SVGAGI (reference sequence). DNA of the CDR3: TGTGCCAGCAGGTCCCAGCGGGGCAACACCGGGGAGCTGTTTTTT. Protein sequence: CASRSQRGNTGELFF.

This clonotype has just a few counts. The CDR3, as DNA: TGTGCCAGCAGCACCCGGACAGGGGGTTCAGATACGCAGTATTTT. It is translated as CASSTRTGGSDTQYF. V usage is TRBV7-9 and J usage is TRBJ2-3; 10 bases fit TRBD1. Trimming cost V 5 bases and J 4 bases; bases outside gene matches: 6. The CDR3 consists of 15 residues. The germline V gene encodes CDR1 SEHNR and CDR2 FQNEAQ (reference sequence).

The gene calls are TRBV20-1 and TRBJ2-2; a possible D gene is TRBD1 (5 bases). The germline CDR1 and CDR2 sequences are DFQATT and SNEGSKA (reference sequence). This CDR3 has 16 residues. The V end was cut by 3 bases, the J end by 4 bases, with 18 bases between. CDR3 residues: CSASVGQGAATGELFF. For the CDR3, the DNA is TGCAGTGCTAGTGTGGGGCAGGGTGCGGCCACCGGGGAGCTGTTTTTT.